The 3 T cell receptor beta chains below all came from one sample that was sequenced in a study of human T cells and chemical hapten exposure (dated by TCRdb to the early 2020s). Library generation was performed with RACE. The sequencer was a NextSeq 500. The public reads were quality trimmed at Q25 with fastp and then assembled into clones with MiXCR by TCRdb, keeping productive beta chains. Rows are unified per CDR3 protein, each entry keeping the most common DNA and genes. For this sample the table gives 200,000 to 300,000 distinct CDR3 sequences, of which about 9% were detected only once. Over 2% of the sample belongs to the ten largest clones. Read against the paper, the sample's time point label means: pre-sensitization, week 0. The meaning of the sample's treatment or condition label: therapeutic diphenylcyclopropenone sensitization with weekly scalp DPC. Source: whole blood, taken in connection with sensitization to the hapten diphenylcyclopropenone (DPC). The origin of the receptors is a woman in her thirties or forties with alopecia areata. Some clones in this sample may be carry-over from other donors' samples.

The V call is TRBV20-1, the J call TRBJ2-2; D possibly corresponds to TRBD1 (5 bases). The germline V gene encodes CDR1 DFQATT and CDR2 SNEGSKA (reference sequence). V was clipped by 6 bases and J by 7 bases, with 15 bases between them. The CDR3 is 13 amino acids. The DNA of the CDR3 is TGCAGTGCGTCGCCAGGGTGGTACGGGGAGCTGTTTTTT. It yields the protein CSASPGWYGELFF.

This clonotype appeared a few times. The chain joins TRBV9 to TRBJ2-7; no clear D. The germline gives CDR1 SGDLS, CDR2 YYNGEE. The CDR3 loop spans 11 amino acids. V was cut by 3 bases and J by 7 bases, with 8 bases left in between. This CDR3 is CASSAGLEQYF. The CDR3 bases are TGTGCCAGCAGCGCCGGCCTGGAGCAGTACTTC.

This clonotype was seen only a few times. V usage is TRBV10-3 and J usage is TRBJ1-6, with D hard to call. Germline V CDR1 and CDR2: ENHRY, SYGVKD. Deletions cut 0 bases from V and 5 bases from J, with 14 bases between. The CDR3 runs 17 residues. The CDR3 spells CAISESTGRANNSPLHF. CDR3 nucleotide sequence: TGTGCCATCAGTGAGTCGACGGGTCGGGCGAATAATTCACCCCTCCACTTT.